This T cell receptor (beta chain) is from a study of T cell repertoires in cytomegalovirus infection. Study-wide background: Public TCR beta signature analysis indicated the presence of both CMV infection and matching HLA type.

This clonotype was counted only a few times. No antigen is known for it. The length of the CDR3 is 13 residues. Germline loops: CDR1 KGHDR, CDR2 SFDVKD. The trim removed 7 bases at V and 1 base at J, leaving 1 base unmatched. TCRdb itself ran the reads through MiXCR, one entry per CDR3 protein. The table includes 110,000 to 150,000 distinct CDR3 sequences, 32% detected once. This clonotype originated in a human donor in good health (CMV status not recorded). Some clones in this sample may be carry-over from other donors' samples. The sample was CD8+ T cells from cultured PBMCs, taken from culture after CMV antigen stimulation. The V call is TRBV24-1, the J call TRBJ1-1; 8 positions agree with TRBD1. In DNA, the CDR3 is TGTGCCACCAGCGGACAGGGGAACACTGAAGCTTTCTTT. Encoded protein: CATSGQGNTEAFF.